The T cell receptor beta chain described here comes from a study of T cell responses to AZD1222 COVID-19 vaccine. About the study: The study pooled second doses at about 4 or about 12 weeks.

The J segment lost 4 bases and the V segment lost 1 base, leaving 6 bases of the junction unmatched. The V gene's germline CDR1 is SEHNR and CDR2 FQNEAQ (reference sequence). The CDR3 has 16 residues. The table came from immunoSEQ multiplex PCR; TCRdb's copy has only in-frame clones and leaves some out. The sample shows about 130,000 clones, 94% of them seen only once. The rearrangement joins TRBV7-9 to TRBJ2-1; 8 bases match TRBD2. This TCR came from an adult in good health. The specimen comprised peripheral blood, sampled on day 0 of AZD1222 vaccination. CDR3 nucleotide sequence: TGTGCCAGCAGCTTAGTTGCGGGAGGACAATACAATGAGCAGTTCTTC. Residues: CASSLVAGGQYNEQFF.